One T cell receptor (beta chain) is described in this entry. Antigen unknown. These data originate in a study of OX40 agonist ivuxolimab in advanced cancers. Study conclusions and caveats: Some nonresponders also had low normalized T-cell clonal expansion. There were, on average, more expanded clones in CD8+ T cells than in CD4+. Undetermined was the antigen specificity of the expanded peripheral T cells.

Clones were sequenced by immunoSEQ multiplex PCR, and TCRdb holds only the in-frame ones, with some missing. The table lists under 75,000 clones, 85% to 95% of them singletons, with 20% to 30% in the top ten. This CDR3 comprises 15 residues. The receptor comes from an adult with an advanced solid tumor such as melanoma, head and neck, liver or kidney cancer. The gene calls are TRBV12-2 and TRBJ2-7; the table gives TRBD2 as D, unverified against the DNA. TRBV12-2 is listed as a pseudogene. Sequencing used CD4+ or CD8+ T cells sorted from blood, obtained in a trial of the OX40 agonist ivuxolimab. Here the CDR3 reads CASRPGGGGAYEQYF. CDR3 DNA sequence: TGTGCAAGTCGCCCAGGGGGCGGGGGGGCCTACGAGCAGTACTTC.